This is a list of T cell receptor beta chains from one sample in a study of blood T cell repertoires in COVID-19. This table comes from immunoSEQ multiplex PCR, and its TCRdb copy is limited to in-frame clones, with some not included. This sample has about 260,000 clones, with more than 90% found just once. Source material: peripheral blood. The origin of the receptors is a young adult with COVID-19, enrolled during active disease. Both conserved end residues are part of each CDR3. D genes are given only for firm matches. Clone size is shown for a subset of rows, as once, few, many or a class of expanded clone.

CASSYSKTGRNTEAFF	TRBV6-5	TRBJ1-1	.	.
CASSLSGLETQYF	TRBV5-1	TRBJ2-5	.	.
CASSQEGQGNTEAFF	TRBV4-1	TRBJ1-1	.	.
CASSLRTSGSYEQYF	TRBV7-8	TRBJ2-7	.	TRBD2
CASSLGQGVYGYTF	TRBV5-6	TRBJ1-2	.	TRBD1
CAISPLRGHYEQYF	TRBV10-3	TRBJ2-7	.	.
CASSFTGANGYTF	TRBV27	TRBJ1-2	.	TRBD1
CAGYRDYGNTIYF	TRBV30	TRBJ1-3	few	.
CASSLGTGVLSGANVLTF	TRBV7-9	TRBJ2-6	.	TRBD1
CASSVAIGAGNTIYF	TRBV9	TRBJ1-3	.	.
CASSPGQSLYQETQYF	TRBV7-9	TRBJ2-5	.	.
CASSHRTSGPREQFF	TRBV6-2/TRBV6-3	TRBJ2-1	.	TRBD2
CASSINQGKNQPQHF	TRBV19	TRBJ1-5	.	.
CASSLDPGLAGVSYEQYF	TRBV11-2	TRBJ2-7	.	TRBD2
CASSLFRQWVKQYF	TRBV28	TRBJ2-3	.	.
CAISESSVGSYEQYF	TRBV10-3	TRBJ2-7	.	.
CASHKTGNYYGYTF	TRBV28	TRBJ1-2	.	.
CASSLGDYGYTF	TRBV25-1	TRBJ1-2	.	.
CASSPVLQSSLSYEQYF	TRBV3-1/TRBV3-2	TRBJ2-7	once	.
CASSAGGLASYNEQFF	TRBV19	TRBJ2-1	.	TRBD2
CASMETGFSQPQHF	TRBV19	TRBJ1-5	.	TRBD1
CASSLPERENTQYF	TRBV7-2	TRBJ2-3	.	.
CASSLVPRADTQYF	TRBV7-2	TRBJ2-3	.	.
CASQSSAGAAGELFF	TRBV19	TRBJ2-2	.	TRBD2
CASSQGSGWGTEAFF	TRBV3-1/TRBV3-2	TRBJ1-1	.	.
CASSLAAWDRGANYGYTF	TRBV28	TRBJ1-2	.	TRBD1
CASSQETATSSGEQYF	TRBV4-1	TRBJ2-7	.	TRBD2
CASSYTGGAEAFF	TRBV2	TRBJ1-1	.	TRBD1
CASSWGGAGELFF	TRBV12-3/TRBV12-4	TRBJ2-2	.	TRBD2
CASSIQSGSAETQYF	TRBV19	TRBJ2-5	.	TRBD2
CASGESREYTDTQYF	TRBV12-5	TRBJ2-3	.	.
CASSSRTRKLFF	TRBV19	TRBJ1-4	.	.
CASRRQGAMRTEAFF	TRBV6-5	TRBJ1-1	.	TRBD1
CASSLLSGGGTEAFF	TRBV5-1	TRBJ1-1	.	.
CASSMGGGGELFF	TRBV19	TRBJ2-2	.	.
CASKERETGELFF	TRBV4-3	TRBJ2-2	.	TRBD2
CSVTEASGRLGASTDTQYF	TRBV29-1	TRBJ2-3	.	TRBD2
CSVSPGTGSGDTQYF	TRBV29-1	TRBJ2-3	.	TRBD1
CASSPAAYEQYF	TRBV7-2	TRBJ2-7	.	.
CASSSTPASGTGIQPQHF	TRBV19	TRBJ1-5	few	TRBD1
CASSPIPGQNTEAFF	TRBV5-1	TRBJ1-1	.	.
CASSPNSGTGAAGQYF	TRBV9	TRBJ2-7	.	TRBD1
CASSQDLGQGGTEAFF	TRBV4-2	TRBJ1-1	.	TRBD1
CASSQGRSNQPQHF	TRBV25-1	TRBJ1-5	.	.
CASSTGTGVGNEQFF	TRBV5-1	TRBJ2-1	.	TRBD1
CASSFGGSPLHF	TRBV27	TRBJ1-6	.	.
CASSDTGQSYEQYF	TRBV10-1	TRBJ2-7	.	.
CASSLGSREQYF	TRBV11-2	TRBJ2-7	.	.